This T cell receptor (beta chain) was obtained from a study of beta chain features in type 1 diabetes. Study details: Patients and healthy donors were similar in age, gender and cell yields.

With 2 bases removed from V and 4 bases from J, the gap between germline ends came to 8 bases. The CDR3 length is 13 residues. CDR1 is SGHVS, CDR2 FQNEAQ, per germline. Expressed TCRB transcripts were sequenced, since all the RNA that had been isolated was reverse transcribed. The method was immunoSEQ multiplex PCR; TCRdb's version includes in-frame clones alone and lacks a portion of them. The sample records approximately 300,000 clones, approximately 10% being singletons. Heparinised blood was drawn once per donor, averaging about 116 mL. Via CD45RO/CCR7/CD25/CD127/CD95/CD27, cells of the CD4+ naive, central memory, regulatory and stem cell-like memory subsets were sorted. Study results and limitations: The study found that naive, central memory and Treg TCRB repertoires appeared more similar in patients than in healthy donors.

As regards this clone: The antigen is undetermined.

This TCR came from a woman in her 30s in good health. V gene TRBV7-8 combines with J gene TRBJ1-2; D ambiguous. The sequenced material came from naive CD4+ T cells from blood. The CDR3 coding sequence is TGTGCCAGCAGCTTATCACGGAGCTATGGCTACACCTTC. Protein sequence: CASSLSRSYGYTF.